This T cell receptor (beta chain) is drawn from a study of cytomegalovirus exposure and HLA in healthy donors. About the research overall: A later analysis reported the same platform for the roughly 110 validation repertoires and the roughly 650 first-cohort repertoires.

The donors were part of the validation cohort of 120 subjects. That cohort was separate from the first cohort, which comprised 500 to 700 subjects. In regard to this clone: Its cognate antigen is unknown.

Notes on the study in general: The study put 150 or so TCR beta chains on its list as cytomegalovirus-associated. Across donors, most TCRs were seen rarely, yet some public ones were widespread.

Profiling relied on immunoSEQ multiplex PCR, and the TCRdb table lists in-frame clones only, not all of them. The sample shows 150,000 to 200,000 clones, about four fifths of them seen only once. Germline CDR1 is LGHNA and CDR2 is YSLEER. V lost 0 bases, J lost 0 bases, and 5 bases stayed unmatched. There are 16 residues in the CDR3. This chain connects TRBV4-3 to TRBJ2-7; the match to TRBD1 covers 7 bases. The sequencing sample was made of PBMCs. The clonotype was recovered from a man aged 25 to 40 in good health and CMV-seropositive. This CDR3 reads CASSQDTDRVSYEQYF. CDR3 coding DNA: TGCGCCAGCAGCCAAGACACCGACAGGGTCTCCTACGAGCAGTACTTC.